This T cell receptor beta chain was sequenced for a study of HIV-infected patients and healthy controls. Alpha and beta constant-region primers primed reverse transcription of 400 to 650 ng RNA. Separate chain-specific third strand synthesis with multiplexing indices produced the alpha and beta libraries. MiXCR was run by TCRdb on the 5' RACE reads, yielding one entry per CDR3 protein. The sample holds about 18,000 distinct CDR3 sequences, 10% seen once. V dropped 5 bases and J dropped 7; count of bases not matched to a gene: 10. Germline V gene lookup returns CDR1 LNHDA and CDR2 SQIVND (reference sequence). The CDR3 runs to 17 residues. General observations from the study: Only sixteen HIV-infected individuals were processed, a major limit on how widely findings apply.

This clonotype has just a few counts. Its antigen is still unknown. No cell fractionation was done, so the repertoire covers all unsorted peripheral blood T cells. Control samples came from around 9 uninfected healthy donors, several of them resampled after two to four months. RNA came from 2 to 3 ml of peripheral blood. The clonotype originates from an adult in good health. The chain recombines TRBV19 with TRBJ2-2, with 13 bases lining up with TRBD2. Sequenced sample: blood. CDR3 protein: CASSSLAGGPSGGELFF. The DNA of the CDR3 is TGTGCCAGTAGTTCACTAGCGGGAGGGCCCTCCGGCGGGGAGCTGTTTTTT.